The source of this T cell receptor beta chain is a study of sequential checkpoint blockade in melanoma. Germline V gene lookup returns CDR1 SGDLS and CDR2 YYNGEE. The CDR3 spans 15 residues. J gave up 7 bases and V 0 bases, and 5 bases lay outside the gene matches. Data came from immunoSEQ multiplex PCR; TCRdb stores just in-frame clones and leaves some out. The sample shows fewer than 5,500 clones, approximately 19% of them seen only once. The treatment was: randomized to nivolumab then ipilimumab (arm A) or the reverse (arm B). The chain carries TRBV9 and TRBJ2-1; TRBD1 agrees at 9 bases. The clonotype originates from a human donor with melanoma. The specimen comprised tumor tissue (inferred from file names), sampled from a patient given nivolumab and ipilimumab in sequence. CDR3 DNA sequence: TGTGCCAGCAGCGTAGATACCGGACAGGGGAATGAGCAGTTCTTC. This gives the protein CASSVDTGQGNEQFF.